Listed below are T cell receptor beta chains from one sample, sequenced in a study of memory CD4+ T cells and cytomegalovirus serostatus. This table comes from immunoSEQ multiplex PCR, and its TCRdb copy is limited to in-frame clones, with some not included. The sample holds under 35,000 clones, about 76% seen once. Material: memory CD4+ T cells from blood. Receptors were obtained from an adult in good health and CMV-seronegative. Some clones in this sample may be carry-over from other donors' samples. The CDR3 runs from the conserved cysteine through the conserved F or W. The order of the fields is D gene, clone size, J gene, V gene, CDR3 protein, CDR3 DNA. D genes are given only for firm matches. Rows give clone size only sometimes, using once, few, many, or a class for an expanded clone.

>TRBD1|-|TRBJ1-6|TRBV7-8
CASSLRTGSNSPLHF
TGTGCCAGCAGCCTAAGGACAGGGAGTAATTCACCCCTCCACTTT
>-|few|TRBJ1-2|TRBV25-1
CASNGGRAGGYTF
TGTGCCAGCAATGGAGGGAGGGCGGGGGGCTACACCTTC
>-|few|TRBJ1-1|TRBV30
CAWDRDTYTEAFF
TGTGCCTGGGACCGGGACACATACACTGAAGCTTTCTTT
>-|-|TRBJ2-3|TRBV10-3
CAIRLDDTQYF
TGTGCCATCAGGTTGGACGATACGCAGTATTTT
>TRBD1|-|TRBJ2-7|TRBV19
CASSAGTGPYEQYF
TGTGCCAGTAGTGCCGGGACAGGGCCCTACGAGCAGTACTTC
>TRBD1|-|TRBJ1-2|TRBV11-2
CASSHSSTGVGYTF
TGTGCCAGCAGCCATTCCTCTACAGGGGTCGGCTACACCTTC
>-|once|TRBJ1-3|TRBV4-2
CASSQESLGRGGGNTIYF
TGTGCCAGCAGCCAAGAGTCCCTAGGCAGGGGCGGTGGAAACACCATATATTTT
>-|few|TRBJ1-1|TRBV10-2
CASSEDRGNTEAFF
TGCGCCAGCAGTGAAGATAGGGGGAACACTGAAGCTTTCTTT
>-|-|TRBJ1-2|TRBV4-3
CASSQDVSGQVYGYTF
TGCGCCAGCAGCCAAGACGTATCGGGCCAGGTCTATGGCTACACCTTC
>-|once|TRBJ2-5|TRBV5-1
CASSFGQETQYF
TGCGCCAGCAGCTTTGGGCAAGAGACCCAGTACTTC
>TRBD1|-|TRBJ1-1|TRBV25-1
CASSVHRAPGGTEAFF
TGTGCCAGCAGTGTCCATAGGGCCCCAGGGGGCACTGAAGCTTTCTTT
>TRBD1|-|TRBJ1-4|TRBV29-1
CSARQGNEKLFF
TGCAGCGCCCGACAGGGGAATGAAAAACTGTTTTTT
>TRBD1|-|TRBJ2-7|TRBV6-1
CAISESQDRGHEQYF
TGTGCCATCAGTGAGTCACAGGACAGGGGCCACGAGCAGTACTTC
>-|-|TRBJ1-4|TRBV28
CASNAGNEKLFF
TGTGCCAGCAACGCGGGGAATGAAAAACTGTTTTTT
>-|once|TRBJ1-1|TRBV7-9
CASSLAQATEAFF
TGTGCCAGCAGCTTAGCGCAGGCCACTGAAGCTTTCTTT
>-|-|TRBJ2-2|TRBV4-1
CASSQANLVATGELFF
TGCGCCAGCAGCCAAGCTAACTTAGTTGCCACCGGGGAGCTGTTTTTT
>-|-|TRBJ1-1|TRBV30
CAWSGVGNTEAFF
TGTGCCTGGAGCGGGGTGGGGAACACTGAAGCTTTCTTT
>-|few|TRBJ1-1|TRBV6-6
CASSYWASEAFF
TGTGCCAGCAGTTATTGGGCTTCTGAAGCTTTCTTT
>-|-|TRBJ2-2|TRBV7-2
CASSLVGSNTGELFF
TGTGCCAGCAGCTTAGTCGGGTCGAACACCGGGGAGCTGTTTTTT
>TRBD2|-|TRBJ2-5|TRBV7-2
CASSLWGGGQETQYF
TGTGCCAGCAGCTTATGGGGCGGGGGCCAAGAGACCCAGTACTTC
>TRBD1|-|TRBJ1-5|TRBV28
CASSSPTGGIQPQHF
TGTGCCAGCAGTTCCCCGACAGGGGGCATTCAGCCCCAGCATTTT
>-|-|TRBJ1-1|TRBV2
CASRKTENTEAFF
TGTGCCAGCAGGAAGACAGAGAACACTGAAGCTTTCTTT
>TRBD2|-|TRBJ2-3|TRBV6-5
CASRRNSGATDTQYF
TGTGCCAGCAGGCGGAATAGCGGGGCCACAGATACGCAGTATTTT
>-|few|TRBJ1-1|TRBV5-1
CASSEQGGNTEAFF
TGCGCCAGCAGCGAGCAGGGCGGGAACACTGAAGCTTTCTTT
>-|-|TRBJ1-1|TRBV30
CAWSPGQSNTEAFF
TGTGCCTGGAGTCCCGGGCAGTCGAACACTGAAGCTTTCTTT
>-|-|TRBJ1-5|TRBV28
CASRQGSNQPQHF
TGTGCCAGCAGACAGGGTAGCAATCAGCCCCAGCATTTT
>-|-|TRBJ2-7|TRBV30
CAWSRQVPSSYEQYF
TGTGCCTGGAGTAGACAGGTTCCCAGCTCCTACGAGCAGTACTTC